A single sample is the source of the 23 T cell receptor beta chains below, sequenced in a study of T cells after yellow fever vaccination (dated by TCRdb to between 2019 and 2020). Library preparation employed 5' RACE. The data were produced on an Illumina HiSeq 2500. In-frame beta chains were kept once TCRdb had trimmed the public reads at Q25 with fastp and called clones with MiXCR. Rows merge per CDR3 protein into single entries with the most common DNA and genes. The sample table contains 250,000 to 300,000 distinct CDR3 sequences; only one count was recorded for 10% to 15% of them. The ten most abundant clones make up roughly 0.5% of the sample. Reading the label with the study, this specimen's treatment or condition is: live attenuated yellow fever vaccine strain. This specimen consisted of CD4+ T cells sorted from PBMCs, obtained 45 days after the yellow fever booster vaccination. These TCRs come from a man aged 25-45 years who received the YFV17D yellow fever vaccine.

This clonotype has at least ten counts. The chain links TRBV20-1 to TRBJ2-7, with unresolved D. The CDR3 has 15 residues. Looked up from germline, CDR1 is DFQATT and CDR2 is SNEGSKA (reference sequence). V shed 1 base and J shed 1 base, with 14 bases lying between them. The CDR3 DNA sequence: TGCAGTGCTAGAGGGCCCCCGTCCGTTTCCTACGAGCAGTACTTC. Residues: CSARGPPSVSYEQYF.

This clonotype was picked up a small number of times. This chain links TRBV5-1 with TRBJ2-1; D is perhaps TRBD1 or TRBD2 (5 bases each). The germline CDR1 and CDR2 sequences are SGHRS and YFSETQ. With 4 bases removed from V and 0 bases from J, the gap between germline ends came to 14 bases. This CDR3 region has 16 residues. In DNA, the CDR3 is TGCGCCAGCAGCCGGGACGCCCCTAGCTCCTACAATGAGCAGTTCTTC. Residues: CASSRDAPSSYNEQFF. The entire variable domain, with the rest obtained from reference TRBV5-1 and TRBJ2-1, is as follows: KAGVTQTPRYLIKTRGQQVTLSCSPISGHRSVSWYQQTPGQGLQFLFEYFSETQRNKGNFPGRFSGRQFSNSRSEMNVSTLELGDSALYLCASSRDAPSSYNEQFFGPGTRLTVL.

This clonotype came up once. The chain recombines TRBV4-2 with TRBJ2-7; the D gene is possibly TRBD2 (5 bases). Trimming removed 0 bases at V and 5 bases at J, with 14 bases between. The germline V gene encodes CDR1 LGHNA and CDR2 YNFKEQ. This CDR3 spans 15 amino acids. The CDR3 sequence is CASSQDLTGSNEQYF. The CDR3 DNA is TGTGCCAGCAGCCAAGACTTAACGGGAAGCAACGAGCAGTACTTC.

This clonotype was seen a handful of times. The rearrangement uses TRBV9 and TRBJ1-3; D remains ambiguous. The CDR3 is 15 residues long. V gave up 4 bases and J gave up 0 bases, with 11 bases separating them. CDR1 SGDLS and CDR2 YYNGEE come from the germline V gene. This chain's CDR3 is CASSSQWGSGNTIYF. The CDR3 region has the DNA TGTGCCAGCAGCTCCCAGTGGGGCTCTGGAAACACCATATATTTT.

This clonotype was seen a few times. The V and J genes are TRBV20-1 and TRBJ2-1; D perhaps matches TRBD1 (6 bases). Trimming left V 5 bases short and J 0 bases short, with 14 bases between. Germline CDR1 reads DFQATT; CDR2 reads SNEGSKA (reference sequence). The length of the CDR3 is 15 residues. The CDR3 spells CSAGVQGFSYNEQFF. Here the CDR3 DNA reads TGCAGTGCTGGGGTACAGGGATTCTCCTACAATGAGCAGTTCTTC.

The chain has TRBV5-4 and TRBJ2-1, with D perhaps matching TRBD1 (5 bases). The V gene's germline CDR1 is SGHNT and CDR2 YYREEE (reference sequence). Trimming removed 4 bases at V and 7 bases at J, with 15 bases between. The CDR3 sequence is 14 residues long. The CDR3: CASSPDPGKNEQFF. The CDR3, as DNA: TGTGCCAGCAGCCCGGACCCAGGGAAGAATGAGCAGTTCTTC.

This clonotype was seen at least ten times. The CDR3 bases are TGTGCCAGCAGCAAAGGGGACGGTTACAATCAGCCCCAGCATTTT. As protein: CASSKGDGYNQPQHF. The chain combines TRBV6-5 with TRBJ1-5; tentatively, D is TRBD1 (5 bases). Germline assignment: CDR1 MNHEY and CDR2 SVGAGI. CDR3 length: 15 amino acids. Trimming left V 6 bases short and J 3 bases short, with 15 bases between.

This chain joins TRBV5-5 and TRBJ2-2; no reliable D call. The V and J ends lost 4 bases and 1 base respectively, with 11 bases between them. The germline gives CDR1 SGHKS, CDR2 YYEKEE (reference sequence). This CDR3 is 15 amino acids long. CDR3 amino acids: CASSQRRGNTGELFF. The CDR3 DNA is TGTGCCAGCAGCCAAAGACGAGGGAACACCGGGGAGCTGTTTTTT.

This clonotype was seen a few times. The rearrangement uses TRBV3-1 and TRBJ2-7; the D gene is possibly TRBD1 (6 bases). The germline V gene encodes CDR1 LGHDT and CDR2 YNNKEL (reference sequence). The CDR3 extends over 15 amino acids. V lost 4 bases to trimming and J lost 0 bases, with 13 bases between them. The CDR3 bases are TGTGCCAGCAGCCCCTCAGGACAGCTCTCCTACGAGCAGTACTTC. Protein product: CASSPSGQLSYEQYF.

This clonotype has only a few counts. V usage is TRBV7-2 and J usage is TRBJ2-2; D remains ambiguous. Germline lookup yields CDR1 SGHTA and CDR2 FQGNSA. The CDR3 loop spans 14 amino acids. V shed 5 bases and J shed 3 bases, with 10 bases lying between them. The CDR3 sequence is CASSRSWDTGELFF. The CDR3 DNA reads as TGTGCCAGCAGCCGTTCGTGGGACACCGGGGAGCTGTTTTTT.

This clonotype has a handful of counts. CDR3 DNA: TGCAGTGCAGCTAAGCAAGATACGCAGTATTTT. This sequence encodes CSAAKQDTQYF. The chain employs TRBV20-1 and TRBJ2-3, with D hard to call. CDR1 is DFQATT and CDR2 is SNEGSKA in the germline V gene (reference sequence). V gave up 6 bases and J gave up 5 bases, with 9 bases separating them. The CDR3 loop spans 11 amino acids.

The table lists this clonotype with a few counts. The chain links TRBV5-1 to TRBJ2-2; D ambiguous. The CDR3 totals 12 residues. V was pared by 4 bases and J by 4 bases, with 5 bases between. Germline V gene sequence: CDR1 SGHRS, CDR2 YFSETQ. The CDR3 region has the DNA TGCGCCAGCAGCCCCGGCACCGGGGAGCTGTTTTTT. Protein: CASSPGTGELFF.

This chain uses TRBV7-9 with TRBJ2-2; D is perhaps TRBD2 (5 bases). The V end was cut by 11 bases, the J end by 1 base, with 5 bases between. This CDR3 is 11 amino acids long. CDR1 SEHNR and CDR2 FQNEAQ come from the germline V gene (reference sequence). The CDR3 reads CARGNTGELFF. In nucleotides, the CDR3 is TGTGCCCGGGGGAACACCGGGGAGCTGTTTTTT.

In this sample, this clonotype turned up a few times. The chain couples TRBV12-3 or TRBV12-4 to TRBJ2-7; D is unclear. Trimming removed 1 base at V and 2 bases at J, with 9 bases between. The CDR3 has 14 amino acids. CDR3 sequence (DNA): TGTGCCAGCAGTTTAGACGCCCTCACCTACGAGCAGTACTTC. Translated: CASSLDALTYEQYF.

This clonotype was seen more than once but under ten times. The chain couples TRBV14 to TRBJ2-1; TRBD2 is a possible D gene (5 bases). Trimming removed 3 bases at V and 7 bases at J, with 16 bases between. The CDR3 runs to 15 residues. Germline V gives CDR1 SGHDN, CDR2 FVKESK. The CDR3 is CASSQGRGLRNEQFF. In nucleotides, the CDR3 is TGTGCCAGCAGCCAGGGCCGTGGACTGCGGAATGAGCAGTTCTTC. The variable domain in full, with the rest retrieved from reference TRBV14 and TRBJ2-1, is EAGVTQFPSHSVIEKGQTVTLRCDPISGHDNLYWYRRVMGKEIKFLLHFVKESKQDESGMPNNRFLAERTGGTYSTLKVQPAELEDSGVYFCASSQGRGLRNEQFFGPGTRLTVL.

This clonotype was observed a few times. The chain links TRBV7-2 to TRBJ2-5; D may match TRBD1 or TRBD2 (5 bases each). CDR1 is SGHTA and CDR2 is FQGNSA in the germline V gene. The V gene lost 5 bases and the J gene lost 4 bases, with 20 bases spanning the gap. This CDR3 spans 16 amino acids. CDR3 sequence reads: CASSTDRAFGGETQYF. In nucleotides, the CDR3 is TGTGCCAGCAGCACCGACCGGGCCTTTGGGGGAGAGACCCAGTACTTC.

This clonotype was observed a few times. The chain carries TRBV28 and TRBJ2-1, with D unresolved. Trimming left V 3 bases short and J 8 bases short, with 5 bases between. Germline V gene lookup returns CDR1 MDHEN and CDR2 SYDVKM. This CDR3 comprises 11 residues. The CDR3 spells CASSFLYEQFF. The CDR3 DNA is TGTGCCAGCAGTTTCCTCTATGAGCAGTTCTTC. Variable domain in full (rest from reference TRBV28 and TRBJ2-1): DVKVTQSSRYLVKRTGEKVFLECVQDMDHENMFWYRQDPGLGLRLIYFSYDVKMKEKGDIPEGYSVSREKKERFSLILESASTNQTSMYLCASSFLYEQFFGPGTRLTVL.

In its sample, this clonotype was seen many times. The rearrangement joins TRBV7-6 to TRBJ1-4; TRBD1 is a possible D gene (5 bases). Germline V gene sequence: CDR1 SGHVS, CDR2 FNYEAQ. V was trimmed by 5 bases and J by 7 bases, leaving 20 bases between them. The CDR3 spans 16 residues. The CDR3: CASSPKARGASEKLFF. DNA of the CDR3: TGTGCCAGCAGCCCGAAAGCGAGGGGAGCGAGTGAAAAACTGTTTTTT. Using reference TRBV7-6 and TRBJ1-4 for the parts outside the CDR3, the full variable domain is GAGVSQSPRYKVTKRGQDVALRCDPISGHVSLYWYRQALGQGPEFLTYFNYEAQQDKSGLPNDRFSAERPEGSISTLTIQRTEQRDSAMYRCASSPKARGASEKLFFGSGTQLSVL.

The chain recombines TRBV7-9 with TRBJ2-7, with TRBD1 matching 7 bases. The CDR3 contains 14 residues. The germline V gene has CDR1 SEHNR and CDR2 FQNEAQ (reference sequence). With 5 bases clipped from V and 3 bases from J, the junction kept 7 bases outside the gene matches. This chain's CDR3 is CASSPTTGNYEQYF. CDR3 nucleotide sequence: TGTGCCAGCAGCCCAACGACAGGGAACTACGAGCAGTACTTC.

This clonotype was detected only a few times. This chain joins TRBV5-5 and TRBJ1-5; D remains unclear. The CDR3 has 13 residues. Trimming pared 4 bases from V and 4 bases from J, leaving 9 bases between. Germline CDR1 and CDR2: SGHKS and YYEKEE (reference sequence). The CDR3 DNA follows: TGTGCCAGCAGCCAGGACGATAATCAGCCCCAGCATTTT. Protein product: CASSQDDNQPQHF.

This clonotype was counted between two and nine times. This chain links TRBV20-1 with TRBJ2-5; 8 bases are a match to TRBD1. Trimming at V came to 0 bases and at J to 1 base, leaving 4 bases not matched to a gene. The CDR3 covers 15 residues. Germline CDR1 is DFQATT and CDR2 is SNEGSKA (reference sequence). The CDR3 DNA is TGCAGTGCTAGAGACGTGGACAGGGTCCAAGAGACCCAGTACTTC. Protein sequence: CSARDVDRVQETQYF.

This clonotype appeared many times. The V gene is TRBV7-2, the J gene TRBJ2-5, with 10 bases fitting TRBD1. The V and J ends lost 5 bases and 2 bases, in that order; junction bases with no gene match: 2. The CDR3 is made up of 14 amino acids. Germline CDR1 and CDR2: SGHTA and FQGNSA. The CDR3 protein is CASSRDRGQETQYF. As DNA, the CDR3 is TGTGCCAGCAGCCGGGACAGGGGTCAAGAGACCCAGTACTTC. Together with reference TRBV7-2 and TRBJ2-5, the CDR3 gives the full variable domain: GAGVSQSPSNKVTEKGKDVELRCDPISGHTALYWYRQSLGQGLEFLIYFQGNSAPDKSGLPSDRFSAERTGGSVSTLTIQRTQQEDSAVYLCASSRDRGQETQYFGPGTRLLVL.

The CDR3 reads CSGLTGFKNIQYF. For the CDR3, the DNA is TGCAGCGGCCTGACAGGTTTCAAAAACATTCAGTACTTC. The chain couples TRBV29-1 to TRBJ2-4; possible D gene TRBD1, 6 bases. Trimming took off 7 bases at V and 3 bases at J, with 13 bases between the two ends. The germline gives CDR1 SQVTM, CDR2 ANQGSEA. This CDR3 region has 13 residues.